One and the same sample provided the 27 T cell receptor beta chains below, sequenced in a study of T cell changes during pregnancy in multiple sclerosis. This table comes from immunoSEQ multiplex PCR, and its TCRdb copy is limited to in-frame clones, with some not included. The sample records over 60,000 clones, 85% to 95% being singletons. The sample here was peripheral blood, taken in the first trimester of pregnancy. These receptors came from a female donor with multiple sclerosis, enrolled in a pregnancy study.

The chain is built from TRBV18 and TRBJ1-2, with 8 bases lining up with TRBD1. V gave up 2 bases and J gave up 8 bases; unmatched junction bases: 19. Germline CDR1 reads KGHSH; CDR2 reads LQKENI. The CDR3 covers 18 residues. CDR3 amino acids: CASSPTRDRSPAVRGYTF. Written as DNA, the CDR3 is TGTGCCAGCTCACCAACTCGGGACAGGTCGCCCGCAGTTCGGGGCTACACCTTC.

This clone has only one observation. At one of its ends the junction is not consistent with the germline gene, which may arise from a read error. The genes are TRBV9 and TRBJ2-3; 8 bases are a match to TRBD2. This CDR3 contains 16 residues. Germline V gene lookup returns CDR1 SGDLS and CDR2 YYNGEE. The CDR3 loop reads CASSDPSGGSTYTQYF. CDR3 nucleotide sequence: TGTGCCAGCAGCGACCCCTCGGGAGGGTCCACATATACGCAGTATTTT.

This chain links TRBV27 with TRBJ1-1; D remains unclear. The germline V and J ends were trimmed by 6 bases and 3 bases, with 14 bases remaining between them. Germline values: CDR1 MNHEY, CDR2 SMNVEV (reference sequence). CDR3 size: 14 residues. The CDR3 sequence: CASSPAGWDTEAFF. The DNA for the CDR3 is TGTGCCAGCAGCCCTGCGGGGTGGGACACTGAAGCTTTCTTT.

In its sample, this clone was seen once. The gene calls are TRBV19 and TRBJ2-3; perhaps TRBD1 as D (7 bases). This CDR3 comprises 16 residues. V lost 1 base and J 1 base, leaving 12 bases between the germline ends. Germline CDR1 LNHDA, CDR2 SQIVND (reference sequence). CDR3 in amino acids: CASSIVARGGTDTQYF. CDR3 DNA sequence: TGTGCCAGTAGTATAGTTGCCAGGGGGGGCACAGATACGCAGTATTTT.

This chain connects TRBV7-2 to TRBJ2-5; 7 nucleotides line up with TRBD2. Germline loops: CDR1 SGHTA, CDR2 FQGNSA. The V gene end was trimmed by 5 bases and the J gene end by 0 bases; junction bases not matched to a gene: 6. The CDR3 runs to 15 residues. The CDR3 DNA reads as TGTGCCAGCAGCCCGAGCGGGATCTACCAAGAGACCCAGTACTTC. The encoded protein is CASSPSGIYQETQYF. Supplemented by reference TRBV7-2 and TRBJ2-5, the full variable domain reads GAGVSQSPSNKVTEKGKDVELRCDPISGHTALYWYRQSLGQGLEFLIYFQGNSAPDKSGLPSDRFSAERTGGSVSTLTIQRTQQEDSAVYLCASSPSGIYQETQYFGPGTRLLVL.

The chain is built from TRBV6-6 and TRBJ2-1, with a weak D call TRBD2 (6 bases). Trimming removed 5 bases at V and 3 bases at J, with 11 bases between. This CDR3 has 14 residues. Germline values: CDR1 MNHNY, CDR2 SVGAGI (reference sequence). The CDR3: CASSPGLIYNEQFF. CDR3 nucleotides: TGTGCCAGCAGTCCGGGACTCATCTACAATGAGCAGTTCTTC.

The CDR3 DNA is TGTGCCAGCAGCCAATTTCCTCGAGACACTGAAGCTTTCTTT. Translation gives CASSQFPRDTEAFF. The chain uses TRBV5-4 and TRBJ1-1; no clear D. Germline CDR1 and CDR2: SGHNT and YYREEE (reference sequence). The V end was cut by 4 bases, the J end by 3 bases, with 13 bases between. CDR3 length equals 14 residues.

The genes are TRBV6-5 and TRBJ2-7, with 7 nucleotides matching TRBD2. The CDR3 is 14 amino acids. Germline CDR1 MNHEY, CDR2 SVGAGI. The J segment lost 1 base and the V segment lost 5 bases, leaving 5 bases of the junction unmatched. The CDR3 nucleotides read TGTGCCAGCAGTCGTACTAGCGTGTCCTACGAGCAGTACTTC. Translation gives CASSRTSVSYEQYF.

CDR3 nucleotides: TGTGCCAGTAGTACCCTACCAGCGGGAGGTCCGTTCGGGCAGTTCTTC. The encoded protein is CASSTLPAGGPFGQFF. The genes are TRBV19 and TRBJ2-1, with 9 bases identical to TRBD2. The V and J ends lost 4 bases and 12 bases, in that order; junction bases with no gene match: 16. This CDR3 comprises 16 residues. Germline V lookup: CDR1 LNHDA, CDR2 SQIVND (reference sequence). The full variable domain, in which reference TRBV19 and TRBJ2-1 provide the parts outside the CDR3, is DGGITQSPKYLFRKEGQNVTLSCEQNLNHDAMYWYRQDPGQGLRLIYYSQIVNDFQKGDIAEGYSVSREKKESFPLTVTSAQKNPTAFYLCASSTLPAGGPFGQFFGPGTRLTVL.

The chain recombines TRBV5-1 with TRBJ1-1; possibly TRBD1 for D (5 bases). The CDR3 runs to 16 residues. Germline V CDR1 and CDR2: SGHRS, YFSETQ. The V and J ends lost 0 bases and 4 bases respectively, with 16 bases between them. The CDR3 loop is CASSLVDKVGSTEAFF. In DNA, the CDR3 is TGCGCCAGCAGCTTGGTGGACAAGGTTGGATCCACTGAAGCTTTCTTT.

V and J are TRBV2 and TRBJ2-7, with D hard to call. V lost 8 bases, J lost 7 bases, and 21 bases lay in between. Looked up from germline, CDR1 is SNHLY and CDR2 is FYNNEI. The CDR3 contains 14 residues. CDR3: CASSLWASLEEQYF. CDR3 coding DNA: TGTGCCAGCTCCCTTTGGGCTTCCTTGGAAGAGCAGTACTTC.

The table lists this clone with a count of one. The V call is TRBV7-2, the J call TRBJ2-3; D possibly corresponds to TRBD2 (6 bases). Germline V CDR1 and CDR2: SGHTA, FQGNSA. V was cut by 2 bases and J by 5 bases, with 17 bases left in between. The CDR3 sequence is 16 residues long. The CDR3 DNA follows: TGTGCCAGCAGCTTATGGGAGCCGGGAGCTGGAGATACGCAGTATTTT. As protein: CASSLWEPGAGDTQYF.

CDR3: CAISESINEKLFF. The CDR3 coding sequence is TGTGCCATCAGTGAGTCCATCAATGAAAAACTGTTTTTT. This chain connects TRBV10-3 to TRBJ1-4, with D uncertain. V shed 0 bases and J shed 5 bases, with 4 bases lying between them. Germline lookup yields CDR1 ENHRY and CDR2 SYGVKD. The CDR3 is made up of 13 amino acids.

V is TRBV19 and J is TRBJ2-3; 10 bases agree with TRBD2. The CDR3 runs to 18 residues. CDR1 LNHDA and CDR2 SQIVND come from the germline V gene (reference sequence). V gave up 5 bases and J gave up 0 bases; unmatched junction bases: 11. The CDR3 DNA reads TGTGCCAGTAGTTCCCGTCCCACTAGCGGGGTTAGCACAGATACGCAGTATTTT. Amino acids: CASSSRPTSGVSTDTQYF.

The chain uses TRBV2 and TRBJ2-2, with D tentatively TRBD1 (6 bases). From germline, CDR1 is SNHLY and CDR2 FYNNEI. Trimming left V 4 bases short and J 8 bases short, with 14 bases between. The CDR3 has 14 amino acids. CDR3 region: CASSVGQGYGELFF. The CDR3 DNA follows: TGTGCCAGCAGTGTTGGGCAGGGGTATGGGGAGCTGTTTTTT.

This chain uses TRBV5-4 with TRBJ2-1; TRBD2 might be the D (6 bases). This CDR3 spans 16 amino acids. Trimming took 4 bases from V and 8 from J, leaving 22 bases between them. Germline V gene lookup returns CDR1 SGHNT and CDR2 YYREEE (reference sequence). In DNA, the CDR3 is TGTGCCAGCAGCGCACTGGGGTCATCGGAGGGCGATGAGCAGTTCTTC. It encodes CASSALGSSEGDEQFF.

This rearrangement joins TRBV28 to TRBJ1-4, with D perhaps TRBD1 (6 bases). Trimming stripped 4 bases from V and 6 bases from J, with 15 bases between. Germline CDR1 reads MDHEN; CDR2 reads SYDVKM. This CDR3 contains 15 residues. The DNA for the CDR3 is TGTGCCAGCAGTTCCCAAGGGACAAAGCATGAAAAACTGTTTTTT. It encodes CASSSQGTKHEKLFF.

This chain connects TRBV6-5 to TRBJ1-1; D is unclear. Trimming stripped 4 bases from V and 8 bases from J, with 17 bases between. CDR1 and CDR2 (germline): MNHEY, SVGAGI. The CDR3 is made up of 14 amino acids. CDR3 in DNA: TGTGCCAGCAGTTCTTCTAAGGGAGGGCCCGAAGCTTTCTTT. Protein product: CASSSSKGGPEAFF.

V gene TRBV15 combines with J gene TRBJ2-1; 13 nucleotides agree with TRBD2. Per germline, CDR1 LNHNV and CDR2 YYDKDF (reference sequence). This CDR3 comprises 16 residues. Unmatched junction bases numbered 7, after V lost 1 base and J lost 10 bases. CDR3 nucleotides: TGTGCCACCAGCAGAGGAGGACTAGCGGGGGCCGCGGAGCAGTTCTTC. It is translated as CATSRGGLAGAAEQFF. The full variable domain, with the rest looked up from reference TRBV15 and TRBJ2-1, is DAMVIQNPRYQVTQFGKPVTLSCSQTLNHNVMYWYQQKSSQAPKLLFHYYDKDFNNEADTPDNFQSRRPNTSFCFLDIRSPGLGDTAMYLCATSRGGLAGAAEQFFGPGTRLTVL.

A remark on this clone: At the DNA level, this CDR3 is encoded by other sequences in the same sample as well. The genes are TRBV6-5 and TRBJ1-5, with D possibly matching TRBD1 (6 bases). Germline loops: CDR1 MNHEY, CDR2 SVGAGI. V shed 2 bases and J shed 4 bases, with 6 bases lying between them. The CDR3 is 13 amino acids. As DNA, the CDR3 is TGTGCCAGCAGTTACCAGGGGAATCAGCCCCAGCATTTT. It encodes CASSYQGNQPQHF.

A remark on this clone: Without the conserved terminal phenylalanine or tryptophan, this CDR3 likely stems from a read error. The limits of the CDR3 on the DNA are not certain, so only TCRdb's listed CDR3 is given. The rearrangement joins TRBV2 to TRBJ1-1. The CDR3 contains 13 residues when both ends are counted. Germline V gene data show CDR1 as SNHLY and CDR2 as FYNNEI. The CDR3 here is CASSERATLGLRG.

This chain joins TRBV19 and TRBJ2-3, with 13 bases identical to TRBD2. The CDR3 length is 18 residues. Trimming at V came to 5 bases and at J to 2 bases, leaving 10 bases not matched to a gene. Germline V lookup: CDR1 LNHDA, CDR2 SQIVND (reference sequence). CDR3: CASSPRLAGGPDTDTQYF. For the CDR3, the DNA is TGTGCCAGTAGTCCACGACTAGCGGGGGGTCCAGACACAGATACGCAGTATTTT.

CDR3 sequence: CASTEGTGNTEAFF. In nucleotides, the CDR3 is TGTGCCAGCACTGAGGGGACAGGCAACACTGAAGCTTTCTTT. The V call is TRBV6-5, the J call TRBJ1-1, with 8 bases aligning to TRBD1. CDR1 is MNHEY, CDR2 SVGAGI, per germline. The CDR3 has 14 residues. The trim removed 7 bases at V and 2 bases at J, leaving 6 bases unmatched.

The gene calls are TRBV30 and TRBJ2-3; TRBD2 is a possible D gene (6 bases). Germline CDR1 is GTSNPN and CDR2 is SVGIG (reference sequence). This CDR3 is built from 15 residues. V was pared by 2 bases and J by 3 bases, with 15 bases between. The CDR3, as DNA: TGTGCCTGGAGTCCGGGAGCCGCCCGGACAGATACGCAGTATTTT. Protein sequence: CAWSPGAARTDTQYF.

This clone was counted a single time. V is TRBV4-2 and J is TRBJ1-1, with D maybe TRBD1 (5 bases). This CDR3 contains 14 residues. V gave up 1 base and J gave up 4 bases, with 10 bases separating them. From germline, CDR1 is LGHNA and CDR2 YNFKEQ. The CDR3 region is CASSQGPGGTEAFF. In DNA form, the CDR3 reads TGTGCCAGCAGCCAAGGACCGGGGGGCACTGAAGCTTTCTTT.

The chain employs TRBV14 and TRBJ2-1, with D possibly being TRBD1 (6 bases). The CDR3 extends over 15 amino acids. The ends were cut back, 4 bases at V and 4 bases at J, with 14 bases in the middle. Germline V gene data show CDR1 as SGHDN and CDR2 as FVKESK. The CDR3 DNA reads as TGTGCCAGCAGCCCCGGGACAATGACTTACAATGAGCAGTTCTTC. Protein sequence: CASSPGTMTYNEQFF.

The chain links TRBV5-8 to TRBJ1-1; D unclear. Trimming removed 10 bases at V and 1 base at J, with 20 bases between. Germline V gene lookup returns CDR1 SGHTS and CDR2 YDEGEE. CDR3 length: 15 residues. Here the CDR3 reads CAGLPRRVGNTEAFF. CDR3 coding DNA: TGTGCCGGACTACCAAGGCGGGTCGGGAACACTGAAGCTTTCTTT.